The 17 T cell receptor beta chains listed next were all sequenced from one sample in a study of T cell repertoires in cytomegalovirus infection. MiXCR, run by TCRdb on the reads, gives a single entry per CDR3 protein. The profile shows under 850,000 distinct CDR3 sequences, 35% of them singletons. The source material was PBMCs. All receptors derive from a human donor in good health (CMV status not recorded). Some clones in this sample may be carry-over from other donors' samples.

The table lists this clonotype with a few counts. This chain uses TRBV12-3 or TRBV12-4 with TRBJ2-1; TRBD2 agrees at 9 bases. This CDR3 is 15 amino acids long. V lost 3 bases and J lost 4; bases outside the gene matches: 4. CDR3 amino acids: CASSLEREVYNEQFF. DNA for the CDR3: TGTGCCAGCAGTTTGGAGCGGGAGGTTTACAATGAGCAGTTCTTC.

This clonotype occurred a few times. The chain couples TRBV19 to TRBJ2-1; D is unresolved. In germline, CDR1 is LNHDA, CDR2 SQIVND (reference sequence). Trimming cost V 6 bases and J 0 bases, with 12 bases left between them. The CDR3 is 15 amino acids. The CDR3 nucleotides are TGTGCCAGTAGCCCCACCTTGAGCTCCTACAATGAGCAGTTCTTC. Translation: CASSPTLSSYNEQFF.

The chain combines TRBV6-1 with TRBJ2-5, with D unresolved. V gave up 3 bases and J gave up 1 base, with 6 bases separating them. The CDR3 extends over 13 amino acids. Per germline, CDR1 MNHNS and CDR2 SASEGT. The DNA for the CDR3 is TGTGCCAGCAGTGAGCGCACCCAAGAGACCCAGTACTTC. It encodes CASSERTQETQYF.

The CDR3 DNA sequence: TGCGCCAGCAGCACCCAGGGTTCGAACACTGAAGCTTTCTTT. Amino acids: CASSTQGSNTEAFF. The V gene is TRBV5-1, the J gene TRBJ1-1; a weak D match, TRBD1 (5 bases). The CDR3 covers 14 residues. V shed 4 bases and J shed 1 base, with 11 bases lying between them. In germline, CDR1 is SGHRS, CDR2 YFSETQ.

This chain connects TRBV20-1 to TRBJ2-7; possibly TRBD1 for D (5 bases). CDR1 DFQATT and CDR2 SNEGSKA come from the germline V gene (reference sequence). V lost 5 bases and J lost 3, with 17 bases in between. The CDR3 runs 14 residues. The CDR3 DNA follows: TGCAGTGCTGACTCAGGGAACATCGGCTACGAGCAGTACTTC. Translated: CSADSGNIGYEQYF.

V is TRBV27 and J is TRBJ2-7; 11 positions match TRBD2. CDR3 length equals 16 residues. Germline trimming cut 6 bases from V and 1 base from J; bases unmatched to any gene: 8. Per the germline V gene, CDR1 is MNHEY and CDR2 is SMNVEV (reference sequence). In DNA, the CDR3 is TGTGCCAGCAGCCGTACCCTAGCGGGGGGTTCCTACGAGCAGTACTTC. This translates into CASSRTLAGGSYEQYF.

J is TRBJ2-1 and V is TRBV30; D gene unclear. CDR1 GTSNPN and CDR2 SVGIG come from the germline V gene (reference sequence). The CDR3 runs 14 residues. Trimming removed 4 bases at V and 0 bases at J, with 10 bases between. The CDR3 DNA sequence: TGTGCCTGGACTGAGTCTAGCTCCTACAATGAGCAGTTCTTC. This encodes CAWTESSSYNEQFF.

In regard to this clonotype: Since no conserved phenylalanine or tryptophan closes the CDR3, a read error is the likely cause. The DNA for the CDR3 is TGTGCCAGCAGCTTAGGAGGGGTTGAAGCTTTCATT. Its translation: CASSLGGVEAFI. The chain combines TRBV7-2 with TRBJ1-1, with TRBD1 as a possible D gene (5 bases). Trimming took 1 base from V and 7 from J, leaving 7 bases between them. Germline CDR1 reads SGHTA; CDR2 reads FQGNSA. This CDR3 spans 12 amino acids.

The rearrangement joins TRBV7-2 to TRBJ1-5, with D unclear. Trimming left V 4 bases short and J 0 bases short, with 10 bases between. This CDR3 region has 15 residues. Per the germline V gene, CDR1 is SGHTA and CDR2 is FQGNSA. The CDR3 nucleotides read TGTGCCAGCAGCTACCGGACGTATAGCAATCAGCCCCAGCATTTT. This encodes CASSYRTYSNQPQHF.

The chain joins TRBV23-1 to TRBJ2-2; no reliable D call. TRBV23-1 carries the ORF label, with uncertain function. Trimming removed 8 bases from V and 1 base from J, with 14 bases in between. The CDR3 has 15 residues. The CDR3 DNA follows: TGCGCCAGCGGAGAAGACGGATTGAACACCGGGGAGCTGTTTTTT. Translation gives CASGEDGLNTGELFF.

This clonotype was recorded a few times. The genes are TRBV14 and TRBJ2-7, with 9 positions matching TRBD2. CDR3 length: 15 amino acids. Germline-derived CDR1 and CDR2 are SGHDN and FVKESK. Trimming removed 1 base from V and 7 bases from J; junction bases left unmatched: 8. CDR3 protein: CASSQGLAAPHEQYF. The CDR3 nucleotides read TGTGCCAGCAGCCAAGGACTAGCGGCCCCTCATGAGCAGTACTTC.

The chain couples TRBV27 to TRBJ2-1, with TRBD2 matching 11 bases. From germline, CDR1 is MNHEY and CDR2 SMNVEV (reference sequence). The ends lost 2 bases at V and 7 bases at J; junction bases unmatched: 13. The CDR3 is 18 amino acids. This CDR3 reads CASSLRLAGGPSLNEQFF. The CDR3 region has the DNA TGTGCCAGCAGTTTACGATTAGCGGGGGGGCCCTCGTTGAATGAGCAGTTCTTC.

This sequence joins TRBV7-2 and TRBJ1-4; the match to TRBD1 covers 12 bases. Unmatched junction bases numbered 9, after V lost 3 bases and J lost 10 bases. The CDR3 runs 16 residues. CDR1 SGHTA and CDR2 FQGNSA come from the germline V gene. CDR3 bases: TGTGCCAGCAGCTTGGTTGGGACAGGGGGCAAAGGAAAACTGTTTTTT. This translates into CASSLVGTGGKGKLFF.

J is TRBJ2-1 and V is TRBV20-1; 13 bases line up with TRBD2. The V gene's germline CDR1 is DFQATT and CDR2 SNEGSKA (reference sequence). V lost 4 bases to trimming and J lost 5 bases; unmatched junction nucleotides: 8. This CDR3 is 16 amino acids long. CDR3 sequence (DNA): TGCAGTGCTACTTCTATACTAGCGGGGGGGAACAATGAGCAGTTCTTC. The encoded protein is CSATSILAGGNNEQFF.

This CDR3 is CASSRTGDARPQHF. The CDR3 DNA is TGTGCCAGCAGCCGGACAGGGGACGCGAGGCCCCAGCATTTT. J is TRBJ1-5 and V is TRBV11-1, with 9 bases matching TRBD1. CDR3 length: 14 residues. The germline gives CDR1 SGHAT, CDR2 FQDESV (reference sequence). V gave up 5 bases and J gave up 9 bases; unmatched junction bases: 8.

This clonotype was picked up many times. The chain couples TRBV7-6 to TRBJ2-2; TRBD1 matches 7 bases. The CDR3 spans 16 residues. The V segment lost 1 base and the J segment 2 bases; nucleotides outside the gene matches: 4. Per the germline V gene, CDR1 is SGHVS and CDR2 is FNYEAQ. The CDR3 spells CASSLVTGVNTGELFF. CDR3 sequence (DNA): TGTGCCAGCAGCTTAGTCACAGGGGTCAACACCGGGGAGCTGTTTTTT.

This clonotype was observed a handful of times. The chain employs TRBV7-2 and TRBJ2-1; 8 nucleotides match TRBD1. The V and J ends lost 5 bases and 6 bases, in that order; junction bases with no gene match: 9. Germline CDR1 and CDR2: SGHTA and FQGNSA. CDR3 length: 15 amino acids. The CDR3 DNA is TGTGCCAGCAGCGCCGGGACAGGCGACATCAATGAGCAGTTCTTC. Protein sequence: CASSAGTGDINEQFF.